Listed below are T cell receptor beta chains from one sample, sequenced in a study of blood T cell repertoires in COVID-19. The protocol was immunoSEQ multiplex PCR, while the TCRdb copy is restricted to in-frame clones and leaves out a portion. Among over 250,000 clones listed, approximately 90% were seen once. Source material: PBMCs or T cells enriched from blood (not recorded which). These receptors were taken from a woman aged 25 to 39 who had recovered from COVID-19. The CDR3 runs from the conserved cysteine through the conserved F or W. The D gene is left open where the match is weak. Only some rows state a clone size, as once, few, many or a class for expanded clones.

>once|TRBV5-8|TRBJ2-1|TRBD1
CASSLVTGDVNEQFF
TGTGCCAGCAGCTTGGTTACAGGGGATGTAAATGAGCAGTTCTTC
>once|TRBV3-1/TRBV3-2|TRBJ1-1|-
CASSPRDTEAFF
TGTGCCAGCAGCCCGAGAGACACTGAAGCTTTCTTT
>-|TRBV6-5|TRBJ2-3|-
CASSYRGSTDTQYF
TGTGCCAGCAGTTATCGAGGAAGCACAGATACGCAGTATTTT
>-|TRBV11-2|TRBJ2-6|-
CASSLVVSAGANVLTF
TGTGCCAGCAGCTTAGTGGTGTCAGCTGGGGCCAACGTCCTGACTTTC
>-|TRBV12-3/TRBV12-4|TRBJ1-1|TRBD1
CASSRTGGTEAFF
TGTGCCAGCAGCCGAACAGGGGGGACTGAAGCTTTCTTT
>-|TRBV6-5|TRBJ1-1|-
CASSPGSEAFF
TGTGCCAGCAGTCCAGGGTCTGAAGCTTTCTTT
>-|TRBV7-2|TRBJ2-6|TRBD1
CASSLTDRAGANVLTF
TGTGCCAGCAGCTTAACCGACAGGGCTGGGGCCAACGTCCTGACTTTC
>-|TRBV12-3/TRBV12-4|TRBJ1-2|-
CASRFGANYGYTF
TGTGCCAGCAGATTCGGAGCTAACTATGGCTACACCTTC
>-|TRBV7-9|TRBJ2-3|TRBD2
CASSLDRGGTSDYTDTQYF
TGTGCCAGCAGCTTAGACCGAGGGGGGACTAGCGACTACACAGATACGCAGTATTTT
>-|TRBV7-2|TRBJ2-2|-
CASSLDALNTGELFF
TGTGCCAGCAGCTTAGACGCGCTTAACACCGGGGAGCTGTTTTTT
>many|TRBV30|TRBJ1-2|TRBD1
CAWTKRTGNYGYTF
TGTGCCTGGACTAAAAGGACAGGCAACTATGGCTACACCTTC
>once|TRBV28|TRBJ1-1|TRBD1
CASSLWGQGGNTEAFF
TGTGCCAGCAGTTTGTGGGGACAGGGTGGGAACACTGAAGCTTTCTTT
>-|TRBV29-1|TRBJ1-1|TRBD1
CSVDTGATEAFF
TGCAGCGTAGACACAGGGGCCACTGAAGCTTTCTTT
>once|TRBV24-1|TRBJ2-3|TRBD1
CATSESGTGVEDTQYF
TGTGCCACCAGTGAATCCGGGACAGGGGTGGAAGATACGCAGTATTTT
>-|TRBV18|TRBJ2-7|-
CASTFSRTYEQYF
TGTGCCAGTACTTTCTCTCGCACCTACGAGCAGTACTTC
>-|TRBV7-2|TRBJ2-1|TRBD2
CASSSPGLLWNEQFF
TGTGCCAGCAGCTCCCCGGGACTACTATGGAATGAGCAGTTCTTC
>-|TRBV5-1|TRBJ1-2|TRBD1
CASSLAGTGLPYGYTF
TGCGCCAGCAGCTTGGCCGGGACAGGTTTGCCCTATGGCTACACCTTC
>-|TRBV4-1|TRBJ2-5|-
CASSGAVGTQYF
TGCGCCAGCAGCGGGGCAGTTGGGACCCAGTACTTC